This section outlines one T cell receptor beta chain sequence together with its context. Its target is not known. The sample comes from a study of T cell repertoires in cytomegalovirus infection. Study-wide results and caveats: People with CMV and the relevant HLA were identified by cumulative public TCR beta family frequency. There were HLA-C-restricted CMV-specific TCR beta clonotypes dominating the ex vivo response.

One entry per CDR3 protein results from TCRdb running MiXCR on the reads. Among roughly 230,000 distinct CDR3 sequences listed, roughly an eighth were seen once. This CDR3 is built from 11 residues. Germline CDR1 is SQVTM and CDR2 is ANQGSEA. V lost 8 bases and J lost 3, with 9 bases in between. This receptor was identified in a human donor in good health (CMV status not recorded). Some clones in this sample may be carry-over from other donors' samples. The chain combines TRBV29-1 with TRBJ2-3, with unresolved D. The sequencing sample was made of PBMCs. The DNA for the CDR3 is TGCAGCTTAGGGTTGACAGATACGCAGTATTTT. Translating it yields CSLGLTDTQYF.